The sequence of this T cell receptor (beta chain) was determined in a study of T cells in Graves' hyperthyroidism and ophthalmopathy. Fresh 10 ml peripheral blood yielded PBMCs. This clonotype showed up just a few times. What was amplified from RNA transcripts were TCR beta CDR3 regions. With the HTBI primer set, the TCR CDR3 went through a first round of RT-PCR. One entry per CDR3 protein, called by TCRdb with MiXCR from the multiplex PCR reads. The sample yields 400,000 to 600,000 distinct CDR3 sequences, 15% to 20% seen once. The ends lost 1 base at V and 7 bases at J; junction bases unmatched: 9. This CDR3 contains 16 residues. Per the germline V gene, CDR1 is SGHTA and CDR2 is FQGTGA.

The chain links TRBV7-3 to TRBJ2-3, with 9 bases aligning to TRBD2. The sample taken for sequencing was blood. The sequence came from a woman aged 25 to 39 with Graves' ophthalmopathy. CDR3 amino acids: CASSLKGLREGYTQYF. The CDR3 DNA sequence: TGTGCCAGCAGCTTAAAGGGTTTGCGGGAGGGCTATACGCAGTATTTT.